Presented here are 15 T cell receptor beta chains from one specimen sequenced in a study of T cells of healthy individuals. TCRdb re-called the 5' RACE reads through MiXCR, storing one row per CDR3 protein. The sample holds nearly 100,000 distinct CDR3 sequences; 15% to 20% are singletons and the top ten take around 6.5%. The origin of the receptors is a human donor in good health.

This clonotype has at least ten counts. The rearrangement links TRBV10-3 to TRBJ1-2, with D uncertain. Trimming cost V 10 bases and J 4 bases, with 10 bases left between them. This CDR3 comprises 11 residues. Germline CDR1 reads ENHRY; CDR2 reads SYGVKD. The CDR3 DNA reads as TGTGCCACTACGGACGGCTATGGCTACACCTTC. Translated, it gives CATTDGYGYTF.

The table lists this clonotype with a few counts. The chain joins TRBV9 to TRBJ2-3, with TRBD2 matching 12 bases. V trimming: 0 bases; J trimming: 2 bases; junction bases outside the gene matches: 7. CDR1 and CDR2 (germline): SGDLS, YYNGEE. This CDR3 spans 18 amino acids. This CDR3 is CASSVGPGLAGFTDTQYF. CDR3 nucleotides: TGTGCCAGCAGCGTAGGGCCCGGACTAGCGGGGTTCACAGATACGCAGTATTTT. The full variable domain, completed using reference TRBV9 and TRBJ2-3, is DSGVTQTPKHLITATGQRVTLRCSPRSGDLSVYWYQQSLDQGLQFLIQYYNGEERAKGNILERFSAQQFPDLHSELNLSSLELGDSALYFCASSVGPGLAGFTDTQYFGPGTRLTVL.

In this sample, this clonotype turned up many times. The chain carries TRBV7-9 and TRBJ2-3; no reliable D call. Germline V gene lookup returns CDR1 SEHNR and CDR2 FQNEAQ (reference sequence). The CDR3 sequence is 13 residues long. V dropped 6 bases and J dropped 0 bases, with 7 bases sitting between them. The CDR3 is CASSRTSTDTQYF. CDR3 DNA sequence: TGTGCCAGCAGTCGAACTAGCACAGATACGCAGTATTTT.

The V gene is TRBV5-8, the J gene TRBJ2-7; TRBD1 matches at 8 bases. The trim removed 3 bases at V and 3 bases at J, leaving 8 bases unmatched. The CDR3 totals 15 residues. Per germline, CDR1 SGHTS and CDR2 YDEGEE. The CDR3 region has the DNA TGTGCCAGCAGCTCCCCGGGACAGGAATTCTACGAGCAGTACTTC. Translated: CASSSPGQEFYEQYF.

This chain links TRBV19 with TRBJ2-7; 9 nucleotides align to TRBD1. V shed 6 bases, J shed 2 bases, and the junction held 5 bases outside the gene matches. CDR1 and CDR2 (germline): LNHDA, SQIVND (reference sequence). The length of the CDR3 is 14 residues. CDR3 DNA sequence: TGTGCCAGTAGCATGACAGGGGGTACCTACGAGCAGTACTTC. Amino acid sequence: CASSMTGGTYEQYF.

This clonotype came up a few times. J is TRBJ2-2 and V is TRBV21-1; the D call in the table, TRBD1, was not verified against the DNA. TRBV21-1 is a pseudogene. The CDR3 is 19 residues long. The CDR3 DNA follows: TGTGCCAGCAGCAAAGTGCAGGGGGCGTTTAGCAGGTCCACCGGGGAGCTGTTTTTT. Amino acids: CASSKVQGAFSRSTGELFF.

This clonotype was counted many times. The J gene is TRBJ1-2, the V gene TRBV20-1; 9 nucleotides match TRBD1. J was trimmed by 2 bases and V by 4 bases; bases with no gene match: 2. There are 13 residues in the CDR3. Germline CDR1 DFQATT, CDR2 SNEGSKA (reference sequence). CDR3 in DNA: TGCAGTGCTACTGGACAGGGGAACTATGGCTACACCTTC. Protein sequence: CSATGQGNYGYTF.

In its sample, this clonotype was seen a few times. The chain carries TRBV11-1 and TRBJ2-1, with D maybe TRBD2 (6 bases). Germline CDR1 reads SGHAT; CDR2 reads FQDESV (reference sequence). The V gene lost 0 bases and the J gene lost 3 bases, with 15 bases spanning the gap. The length of the CDR3 is 17 residues. Here the CDR3 DNA reads TGTGCCAGCAGCTTAGCGCGCGGCGGGATGGGCTACAATGAGCAGTTCTTC. Translating it yields CASSLARGGMGYNEQFF.

The sample holds many counts of this clonotype. This chain uses TRBV6-2 or TRBV6-3 with TRBJ2-5; 12 positions agree with TRBD2. CDR3 length: 15 residues. The V gene's germline CDR1 is MNHEY and CDR2 SVGEGT. V trimming: 5 bases; J trimming: 4 bases; junction bases outside the gene matches: 5. CDR3 in DNA: TGTGCCAGCAGTCAAAGGACTAGCGGGACAGAGACCCAGTACTTC. This encodes CASSQRTSGTETQYF.

This clonotype was seen a handful of times. This sequence joins TRBV11-2 and TRBJ1-6; D is ambiguous. CDR3 length equals 15 residues. The V end was cut by 1 base, the J end by 0 bases, with 4 bases between. Germline V lookup: CDR1 SGHAT, CDR2 FQNNGV. The CDR3 nucleotides are TGTGCCAGCAGCTTAGCAGGCTCCTATAATTCACCCCTCCACTTT. Encoded protein: CASSLAGSYNSPLHF.

The CDR3, as DNA: TGCAGTGCTGCCCCCAGGACAGGGGATGAAAAACTGTTTTTT. Protein: CSAAPRTGDEKLFF. The chain has TRBV20-1 and TRBJ1-4, with TRBD1 identical over 9 bases. The junction had 7 bases not matched to a gene; V was cut back by 5 bases and J by 6 bases. The CDR3 consists of 14 residues. Germline CDR1 is DFQATT and CDR2 is SNEGSKA (reference sequence).

The chain employs TRBV5-6 and TRBJ2-3; tentatively, D is TRBD2 (6 bases). The CDR3 covers 16 residues. CDR1 and CDR2 (germline): SGHDT, YYEEEE. V lost 4 bases to trimming and J lost 0 bases, with 15 bases between them. CDR3 loop: CASSLTGTWSTDTQYF. As DNA, the CDR3 is TGTGCCAGCAGCCTTACCGGGACTTGGAGCACAGATACGCAGTATTTT.

The V call is TRBV5-1, the J call TRBJ2-1, with TRBD2 identical over 9 bases. Germline lookup yields CDR1 SGHRS and CDR2 YFSETQ. The CDR3 sequence is 15 residues long. The ends lost 1 base at V and 5 bases at J; junction bases unmatched: 4. In nucleotides, the CDR3 is TGCGCCAGCAGCTTGTATGCTAGCGGGAACAATGAGCAGTTCTTC. Protein: CASSLYASGNNEQFF.

This clonotype occurred many times. The rearrangement joins TRBV4-2 to TRBJ2-7; D remains ambiguous. Deletions cut 0 bases from V and 7 bases from J, with 19 bases between. The CDR3 spans 16 residues. The V gene's germline CDR1 is LGHNA and CDR2 YNFKEQ. The CDR3 sequence: CASSQDPRLLLREQYF. CDR3 DNA: TGTGCCAGCAGCCAAGATCCGCGGCTCCTCCTAAGGGAGCAGTACTTC.

The rearrangement uses TRBV15 and TRBJ2-7, with TRBD2 matching over 7 bases. Trimming at V came to 0 bases and at J to 3 bases, leaving 5 bases not matched to a gene. From germline, CDR1 is LNHNV and CDR2 YYDKDF (reference sequence). CDR3 length equals 15 residues. Written as DNA, the CDR3 is TGTGCCACCAGCAGAGAACTAGCGTCTAACTACGAGCAGTACTTC. It translates to CATSRELASNYEQYF.